This record concerns one T cell receptor (beta chain) sequence. The sample belongs to a study of blood T cells in healthy people across ages. A second PCR of roughly 6 to 12 cycles used a sample-barcoded 5' primer and a J-beta primer mix. MiXCR was run by TCRdb on the 5' RACE reads, yielding one entry per CDR3 protein. The sample includes 1.5 million to 2 million distinct CDR3 sequences, approximately 50% of them seen just once. The CDR3 loop spans 12 amino acids. With 6 bases removed from V and 8 bases from J, the gap between germline ends came to 13 bases. Germline V lookup: CDR1 MNHNY, CDR2 SVGAGI (reference sequence).

This chain connects TRBV6-6 to TRBJ1-1; the D is unclear. This clonotype was sampled from a woman in her forties in good health. Specimen: blood. CDR3 loop: CASRIRTGEAFF. The CDR3 nucleotides read TGTGCCAGCAGAATAAGGACGGGGGAAGCTTTCTTT.